The 28 T cell receptor beta chains listed next were all sequenced from one sample in a study of T cells in Graves' hyperthyroidism and ophthalmopathy (dated by TCRdb to between 2018 and 2021). The library came from multiplex PCR. Sequencing was performed on an Illumina HiSeq 2000. The TCR beta CDR3 regions were amplified from the RNA transcripts. The TCR CDR3 was subjected to a first round of RT-PCR using the HTBI primer set and the Qiagen OneStep RT-PCR kit. The public reads were reprocessed in TCRdb via fastp at Q25 and MiXCR, keeping in-frame beta chains. A single entry per CDR3 protein holds the most common genes and DNA from its merged rows. This sample lists a few hundred thousand distinct CDR3 sequences; approximately 17% were detected once. The ten largest clones add up to 40% to 45% of the sample. Sequenced: blood. These receptors were collected from a man between 18 and 35 years old with Graves' ophthalmopathy.

This clonotype has only a few counts. The chain couples TRBV20-1 to TRBJ2-7; 10 bases are shared with TRBD2. Germline values: CDR1 DFQATT, CDR2 SNEGSKA (reference sequence). V was pared by 2 bases and J by 7 bases, with 14 bases of the junction left unmatched. The CDR3 has 16 residues. The CDR3, as DNA: TGCAGTGCTAGACCCCCCGCAGCGGGGGGGCCGTGGGAGCAGTACTTC. Amino acids: CSARPPAAGGPWEQYF.

This clonotype turned up a few times. V gene TRBV4-1 combines with J gene TRBJ1-3; no definite D call. The CDR3 contains 15 residues. CDR1 and CDR2 from the germline V gene are MGHRA and YSYEKL. Trimming cost V 0 bases and J 4 bases, with 10 bases left between them. As DNA, the CDR3 is TGCGCCAGCAGCCAAGACACCTCTGGGGGAAACACCATATATTTT. Translation: CASSQDTSGGNTIYF.

This clonotype has more than one count but fewer than ten. The chain has TRBV20-1 and TRBJ1-5; D remains ambiguous. The germline gives CDR1 DFQATT, CDR2 SNEGSKA (reference sequence). Trimming shortened V by 3 bases and J by 3 bases, and 12 bases separated the two germline ends. This CDR3 spans 14 amino acids. The CDR3: CSARGGPINQPQHF. CDR3 in DNA: TGCAGTGCTAGGGGAGGACCTATCAATCAGCCCCAGCATTTT.

This clonotype was counted ten times or more. This rearrangement joins TRBV12-3 or TRBV12-4 to TRBJ1-2; 10 bases agree with TRBD1. The J segment lost 4 bases and the V segment lost 2 bases, leaving 7 bases of the junction unmatched. The CDR3 covers 16 residues. The CDR3 reads CASSLWDRGRSYGYTF. Written as DNA, the CDR3 is TGTGCCAGCAGTTTATGGGACAGGGGACGTAGCTATGGCTACACCTTC.

Concerning this clonotype itself: Just one base apart from a much larger clone, this may be a read error. The chain joins TRBV6-1 to TRBJ2-7; D is undetermined. This CDR3 is 13 amino acids long. Germline lookup yields CDR1 MNHNS and CDR2 SASEGT. CDR3 in amino acids: CACRRDGLGEQYF. In DNA, the CDR3 is TGTGCCTGCAGAAGAGACGGTCTTGGCGAGCAGTACTTC.

The CDR3 DNA sequence: TGCAGTGCTAGTCGTAGCGCTAGCGGGGGGGGGGATCTTGCAGATACGCAGTATTTT. It encodes CSASRSASGGGDLADTQYF. The J gene is TRBJ2-3, the V gene TRBV20-1, with 12 bases fitting TRBD2. With 3 bases clipped from V and 4 bases from J, the junction kept 17 bases outside the gene matches. Per the germline V gene, CDR1 is DFQATT and CDR2 is SNEGSKA (reference sequence). The CDR3 loop spans 19 amino acids.

In its sample, this clonotype was seen many times. The chain combines TRBV18 with TRBJ2-6; D gene ambiguous. V gave up 3 bases and J gave up 0 bases, with 6 bases separating them. The length of the CDR3 is 15 residues. Germline V CDR1 and CDR2: KGHSH, LQKENI. The CDR3 DNA is TGTGCCAGCTCACCGCTCAGCTCTGGGGCCAACGTCCTGACTTTC. Translation: CASSPLSSGANVLTF.

This clonotype came up many times. V gene TRBV14 combines with J gene TRBJ2-1, with D possibly TRBD2 on 6 matching bases. Trimming removed 4 bases from V and 9 bases from J, with 16 bases in between. Germline CDR1 SGHDN, CDR2 FVKESK. The CDR3 sequence is 14 residues long. The CDR3 nucleotides are TGTGCCAGCAGCCCCATGAGACTAGTCCGTGAGCAGTTCTTC. The encoded protein is CASSPMRLVREQFF. Combining the CDR3 with reference TRBV14 and TRBJ2-1 gives the whole variable domain EAGVTQFPSHSVIEKGQTVTLRCDPISGHDNLYWYRRVMGKEIKFLLHFVKESKQDESGMPNNRFLAERTGGTYSTLKVQPAELEDSGVYFCASSPMRLVREQFFGPGTRLTVL.

J is TRBJ1-5 and V is TRBV7-2; TRBD1 matches 7 bases. CDR3 length: 16 residues. Germline V gene data show CDR1 as SGHTA and CDR2 as FQGNSA. Trimming took 3 bases from V and 2 from J; bases not matched to a gene: 7. The CDR3 DNA follows: TGTGCCAGCAGCTTTAACAGGGGCACGGGCAATCAGCCCCAGCATTTT. Encoded protein: CASSFNRGTGNQPQHF.

This clonotype was observed at least ten times. This sequence may be a read error, since a much larger clone differs from it by one base. The rearrangement links TRBV28 to TRBJ2-7; 10 bases align to TRBD1. J was trimmed by 4 bases and V by 6 bases; bases with no gene match: 0. The CDR3 runs 12 residues. Germline loops: CDR1 MDHEN, CDR2 SYDVKM. Here the CDR3 DNA reads TGTGCCAGCAGGGGACAGGGGTACGAGCAGTACTTC. Translation: CASRGQGYEQYF.

This clonotype has only a few counts. The genes are TRBV20-1 and TRBJ1-5; possibly TRBD1 for D (5 bases). CDR1 is DFQATT and CDR2 is SNEGSKA in the germline V gene (reference sequence). Trimming left V 7 bases short and J 3 bases short, with 13 bases between. The CDR3 runs 13 residues. The CDR3 DNA sequence: TGCAGTGTGGGGGGGGGGACCAATCAGCCCCAGCATTTT. This gives the protein CSVGGGTNQPQHF.

As regards this clonotype: A much larger clonotype is one base distant, so this may be a read error. The V gene is TRBV28, the J gene TRBJ2-7; D call uncertain. This CDR3 has 11 residues. The V end was cut by 6 bases, the J end by 7 bases, with 10 bases between. CDR1 and CDR2 (germline): MDHEN, SYDVKM. Here the CDR3 reads CASRVEGEQYF. CDR3 nucleotide sequence: TGTGCCAGCAGGGTGGAAGGTGAGCAGTACTTC. The variable domain in full, with the rest retrieved from reference TRBV28 and TRBJ2-7, is DVKVTQSSRYLVKRTGEKVFLECVQDMDHENMFWYRQDPGLGLRLIYFSYDVKMKEKGDIPEGYSVSREKKERFSLILESASTNQTSMYLCASRVEGEQYFGPGTRLTVT.

In this sample, this clonotype turned up many times. The gene calls are TRBV28 and TRBJ2-5, with D perhaps matching TRBD1 (6 bases). V was trimmed by 1 base and J by 5 bases, leaving 14 bases between them. CDR1 is MDHEN, CDR2 SYDVKM, per germline. The CDR3 runs to 15 residues. CDR3 coding DNA: TGTGCCAGCAGTTTATATGGCAGGGGTTGGGAGACCCAGTACTTC. Amino acids: CASSLYGRGWETQYF.

In this sample, this clonotype turned up a few times. This sequence joins TRBV6-5 and TRBJ2-2; D is unresolved. The CDR3 totals 16 residues. The germline gives CDR1 MNHEY, CDR2 SVGAGI. V dropped 4 bases and J dropped 6 bases, with 18 bases sitting between them. CDR3 loop: CASSSPNSEQPGELFF. The DNA of the CDR3 is TGTGCCAGCAGTTCCCCCAACTCAGAACAGCCCGGGGAGCTGTTTTTT.

This clonotype was seen many times. V is TRBV28 and J is TRBJ2-5; D possibly corresponds to TRBD1 (6 bases). Trimming took 6 bases from V and 1 from J, leaving 12 bases between them. Germline assignment: CDR1 MDHEN and CDR2 SYDVKM. CDR3 length equals 14 residues. Written as DNA, the CDR3 is TGTGCCAGCAGCCCTATAGGGGGCCAAGAGACCCAGTACTTC. Protein sequence: CASSPIGGQETQYF. The full variable domain, with the rest looked up from reference TRBV28 and TRBJ2-5, is DVKVTQSSRYLVKRTGEKVFLECVQDMDHENMFWYRQDPGLGLRLIYFSYDVKMKEKGDIPEGYSVSREKKERFSLILESASTNQTSMYLCASSPIGGQETQYFGPGTRLLVL.

This clonotype was observed at least ten times. The rearrangement links TRBV5-1 to TRBJ2-7; perhaps TRBD1 as D (6 bases). The CDR3 extends over 12 amino acids. Germline loops: CDR1 SGHRS, CDR2 YFSETQ. Trimming removed 4 bases from V and 7 bases from J, with 12 bases in between. The CDR3 spells CASSPQGMEQYF. DNA for the CDR3: TGCGCCAGCAGCCCACAGGGAATGGAGCAGTACTTC.

This clonotype was counted a few times. The rearrangement uses TRBV6-1 and TRBJ2-1, with 15 nucleotides matching TRBD2. With 5 bases clipped from V and 12 bases from J, the junction kept 11 bases outside the gene matches. CDR3 length: 16 amino acids. CDR1 is MNHNS, CDR2 SASEGT, per germline. The CDR3 region is CASSWTGTSGGSRQFF. DNA of the CDR3: TGTGCCAGCAGTTGGACCGGGACTAGCGGGGGGAGTCGGCAGTTCTTC.

This chain joins TRBV24-1 and TRBJ2-1; D uncertain. The CDR3 length is 12 residues. Germline loops: CDR1 KGHDR, CDR2 SFDVKD. V was pared by 1 base and J by 9 bases, with 6 bases between. CDR3 nucleotides: TGTGCCACCAGTGATTTACAATTTGAGCAGTTCTTC. Its protein is CATSDLQFEQFF.

There are many counts of this clonotype. One end of the junction does not line up with germline, which may come from a read error. The chain uses TRBV12-3 or TRBV12-4 and TRBJ1-2, with TRBD1 matching over 7 bases. The CDR3 length is 14 residues. CDR3 sequence reads: CASRLGGQNYGYTF. In DNA form, the CDR3 reads TGTGCCAGCAGATTAGGGGGACAGAACTATGGCTACACCTTC.

In this sample, this clonotype turned up a few times. The V and J genes are TRBV5-5 and TRBJ1-6; TRBD1 might be the D (5 bases). V lost 0 bases to trimming and J lost 10 bases, with 14 bases between them. This CDR3 spans 15 amino acids. Germline values: CDR1 SGHKS, CDR2 YYEKEE (reference sequence). The DNA of the CDR3 is TGTGCCAGCAGCTTGGCCGAGGGGTCGGGCTCACCCCTCCACTTT. It is translated as CASSLAEGSGSPLHF. The complete variable domain, with remaining parts taken from reference TRBV5-5 and TRBJ1-6, reads DAGVTQSPTHLIKTRGQQVTLRCSPISGHKSVSWYQQVLGQGPQFIFQYYEKEERGRGNFPDRFSARQFPNYSSELNVNALLLGDSALYLCASSLAEGSGSPLHFGNGTRLTVT.

This clonotype was found many times. Its ends do not fully match the called genes, so a read error is possible. This sequence joins TRBV9 and TRBJ1-1; D gene unclear. CDR1 and CDR2 from the germline V gene are SGDLS and YYNGEE. This CDR3 contains 13 residues. This chain's CDR3 is CASSVRWNSEAFF. The CDR3 nucleotides read TGTGCCAGCAGCGTAAGATGGAACAGTGAAGCTTTCTTT.

J is TRBJ2-6 and V is TRBV4-2; no definite D call. The germline V gene has CDR1 LGHNA and CDR2 YNFKEQ. The length of the CDR3 is 16 residues. V lost 0 bases, J lost 1 base, and 7 bases lay in between. CDR3 sequence reads: CASSQDTWSGANVLTF. CDR3 coding DNA: TGTGCCAGCAGCCAAGATACCTGGTCTGGGGCCAACGTCCTGACTTTC.

Concerning this clonotype itself: Possible read error: a much larger clone is one base away. The chain links TRBV11-2 to TRBJ1-1; D is undetermined. Germline V gene data show CDR1 as SGHAT and CDR2 as FQNNGV. This CDR3 has 14 residues. The CDR3, as DNA: TGTGCCAGCAGCTTTGAAGGGTGGAACACTGAAGTTTTCTTT. This encodes CASSFEGWNTEVFF.

The V gene is TRBV19, the J gene TRBJ1-2; D is unclear. The germline V gene encodes CDR1 LNHDA and CDR2 SQIVND (reference sequence). The CDR3 is 16 amino acids. The V end was cut by 0 bases, the J end by 2 bases, with 13 bases between. The CDR3 nucleotides read TGTGCCAGTAGTATAGAAGCGGCTCGCCGAAACTATGGCTACACCTTC. This encodes CASSIEAARRNYGYTF.

This clonotype was observed a handful of times. V is TRBV3-1 and J is TRBJ2-5; D possibly matches TRBD1 or TRBD2 (5 bases each). The CDR3 loop spans 16 amino acids. Germline CDR1 LGHDT, CDR2 YNNKEL (reference sequence). V lost 2 bases and J lost 0, with 13 bases in between. This CDR3 is CASSQPTWGYQETQYF. CDR3 in DNA: TGTGCCAGCAGCCAACCCACGTGGGGGTACCAAGAGACCCAGTACTTC.

This clonotype has a count of ten or more. The chain carries TRBV7-9 and TRBJ1-5; TRBD1 is a possible D gene (5 bases). The CDR3 consists of 13 residues. Per germline, CDR1 SEHNR and CDR2 FQNEAQ (reference sequence). With 4 bases removed from V and 5 bases from J, the gap between germline ends came to 9 bases. CDR3 in amino acids: CASSSGTDQPQHF. As DNA, the CDR3 is TGTGCCAGCAGCTCAGGGACGGATCAGCCCCAGCATTTT.

The chain is built from TRBV28 and TRBJ2-6; the D gene is possibly TRBD1 (5 bases). V dropped 3 bases and J dropped 5 bases, with 11 bases sitting between them. The CDR3 totals 15 residues. Germline V gene data show CDR1 as MDHEN and CDR2 as SYDVKM. The CDR3 sequence is CASSFAGPRANVLTF. DNA of the CDR3: TGTGCCAGCAGTTTTGCAGGGCCCAGGGCCAACGTCCTGACTTTC.

The table lists this clonotype with many counts. The genes are TRBV5-1 and TRBJ1-1; 11 nucleotides line up with TRBD1. V was clipped by 4 bases and J by 5 bases; unmatched bases: 7. Germline values: CDR1 SGHRS, CDR2 YFSETQ. The CDR3 has 15 amino acids. The CDR3, as DNA: TGCGCCAGCAGCACCCCCGGGACAGGGGGGACTGAAGCTTTCTTT. Amino acid sequence: CASSTPGTGGTEAFF.